Presented here are 32 T cell receptor beta chains from one specimen sequenced in a study of T cell responses to AZD1222 COVID-19 vaccine. Produced via immunoSEQ multiplex PCR; TCRdb's table is partial and in-frame only. In the table there are some 130,000 clones, approximately 90% of which are singletons. The sequenced sample was peripheral blood, obtained on day 0 of AZD1222 vaccination. The receptors come from an adult in good health.

The chain recombines TRBV27 with TRBJ1-2; tentative D call: TRBD1 (5 bases). V lost 6 bases to trimming and J lost 4 bases, with 18 bases between them. The CDR3 sequence is 15 residues long. The V gene's germline CDR1 is MNHEY and CDR2 SMNVEV (reference sequence). CDR3 residues: CASRGEWGRGYGYTF. The CDR3 DNA follows: TGTGCCAGCAGGGGGGAGTGGGGCCGCGGCTATGGCTACACCTTC.

The CDR3 loop is CASSDTYTGGYTF. The CDR3 DNA reads as TGTGCCAGCAGTGATACATACACGGGAGGCTACACCTTC. The rearrangement joins TRBV27 to TRBJ1-2; D is ambiguous. V lost 5 bases to trimming and J lost 8 bases, with 15 bases between them. The CDR3 covers 13 residues. Germline assignment: CDR1 MNHEY and CDR2 SMNVEV (reference sequence).

The chain links TRBV7-3 to TRBJ2-1, with 7 positions matching TRBD2. Trimming took 1 base from V and 10 from J; bases not matched to a gene: 4. Germline values: CDR1 SGHTA, CDR2 FQGTGA. The CDR3 extends over 13 amino acids. In DNA, the CDR3 is TGTGCCAGCAGCTTAAGCGGGAGCGGCGAGCAGTTCTTC. Its translation: CASSLSGSGEQFF.

The gene calls are TRBV5-1 and TRBJ2-1; no definite D call. Deletions cut 2 bases from V and 0 bases from J, with 15 bases between. The CDR3 has 17 amino acids. Per germline, CDR1 SGHRS and CDR2 YFSETQ. The CDR3 sequence is CASSFYLGPPSYNEQFF. Here the CDR3 DNA reads TGCGCCAGCAGCTTCTACCTCGGCCCCCCCTCCTACAATGAGCAGTTCTTC.

Only a few counts were recorded for this clone. J is TRBJ2-6 and V is TRBV4-3; D uncertain. CDR3 length equals 15 residues. Germline V lookup: CDR1 LGHNA, CDR2 YSLEER. V lost 1 base to trimming and J lost 0 bases, with 4 bases between them. CDR3 sequence: CASSQADSGANVLTF. As DNA, the CDR3 is TGCGCCAGCAGCCAAGCGGACTCTGGGGCCAACGTCCTGACTTTC.

The chain carries TRBV11-2 and TRBJ2-1; D gene ambiguous. Germline CDR1 SGHAT, CDR2 FQNNGV. This CDR3 has 13 amino acids. V was clipped by 8 bases and J by 7 bases, with 15 bases between them. CDR3 DNA: TGTGCCAGCGCCCCCATCGGTTTGAATGAGCAGTTCTTC. This codes for CASAPIGLNEQFF.

The gene calls are TRBV6-4 and TRBJ2-1, with unresolved D. Trimming pared 4 bases from V and 7 bases from J, leaving 14 bases between. Germline assignment: CDR1 MRHNA and CDR2 SNTAGT. The CDR3 sequence is 14 residues long. CDR3 in DNA: TGTGCCAGCAGTGTAATAGCCAGTCGTAATGAGCAGTTCTTC. Its translation: CASSVIASRNEQFF.

This chain's CDR3 is CASSPKTGPKAEGYTF. CDR3 nucleotides: TGTGCCAGCAGCCCGAAGACAGGACCCAAGGCGGAAGGCTACACCTTC. The rearrangement uses TRBV3-1 (or the pseudogene TRBV3-2) and TRBJ1-2, with D possibly matching TRBD1 (6 bases). The CDR3 loop spans 16 amino acids. Trimming pared 4 bases from V and 8 bases from J, leaving 23 bases between. The germline CDR1 and CDR2 sequences are LGHDT and YNNKEL (reference sequence).

The J gene is TRBJ2-2, the V gene TRBV5-6, with D unresolved. CDR1 is SGHDT and CDR2 is YYEEEE in the germline V gene. Trimming removed 2 bases at V and 7 bases at J, with 6 bases between. CDR3 length: 12 amino acids. CDR3 sequence reads: CASSLWGGELFF. The CDR3, as DNA: TGTGCCAGCAGCTTATGGGGCGGGGAGCTGTTTTTT. The complete variable domain, with remaining parts taken from reference TRBV5-6 and TRBJ2-2, reads DAGVTQSPTHLIKTRGQQVTLRCSPKSGHDTVSWYQQALGQGPQFIFQYYEEEERQRGNFPDRFSGHQFPNYSSELNVNALLLGDSALYLCASSLWGGELFFGEGSRLTVL.

V and J are TRBV3-1 (or the pseudogene TRBV3-2) and TRBJ2-5, with D uncertain. The V end lost 1 base, the J end lost 5 bases, and 14 bases lay between the germline ends. The V gene's germline CDR1 is LGHDT and CDR2 YNNKEL (reference sequence). This CDR3 contains 15 residues. The CDR3 DNA sequence: TGTGCCAGCAGCCAAGCTAGTACGGCCCGGGAGACCCAGTACTTC. Amino acids: CASSQASTARETQYF.

The chain recombines TRBV2 with TRBJ2-2, with 15 bases fitting TRBD2. V was clipped by 6 bases and J by 3 bases; unmatched bases: 8. CDR1 is SNHLY and CDR2 is FYNNEI in the germline V gene. The CDR3 totals 18 residues. CDR3 sequence: CASRWTSGRAVDTGELFF. The CDR3 DNA reads as TGTGCCAGCAGATGGACTAGCGGGAGGGCCGTCGACACCGGGGAGCTGTTTTTT.

This chain connects TRBV27 to TRBJ1-1; D ambiguous. Germline values: CDR1 MNHEY, CDR2 SMNVEV (reference sequence). This CDR3 is 12 amino acids long. The V and J ends lost 6 bases and 0 bases respectively, with 5 bases between them. The CDR3: CASRQMNTEAFF. In nucleotides, the CDR3 is TGTGCCAGCAGACAGATGAACACTGAAGCTTTCTTT.

The rearrangement uses TRBV5-5 and TRBJ2-6, with a weak D call TRBD2 (5 bases). Trimming took 5 bases from V and 1 from J, leaving 16 bases between them. Germline CDR1 SGHKS, CDR2 YYEKEE (reference sequence). The CDR3 sequence is 17 residues long. CDR3 sequence: CASSYTRRGSGANVLTF. The CDR3 nucleotides are TGTGCCAGCAGTTATACCCGACGGGGTTCTGGGGCCAACGTCCTGACTTTC.

V and J are TRBV11-2 and TRBJ1-2; unclear D gene. This CDR3 is built from 13 residues. Per the germline V gene, CDR1 is SGHAT and CDR2 is FQNNGV. V was pared by 6 bases and J by 8 bases, with 16 bases between. CDR3 amino acids: CASSIGDSGGYTF. The DNA of the CDR3 is TGTGCCAGCAGTATAGGAGATAGTGGCGGCTACACCTTC.

The chain has TRBV7-3 and TRBJ2-1, with 13 bases lining up with TRBD2. The CDR3 runs to 17 residues. With 5 bases clipped from V and 3 bases from J, the junction kept 7 bases outside the gene matches. CDR1 and CDR2 from the germline V gene are SGHTA and FQGTGA. Written as DNA, the CDR3 is TGTGCCAGCAGCCCCGAAGGGACTAGCGGGAACTACAATGAGCAGTTCTTC. Amino acid sequence: CASSPEGTSGNYNEQFF.

The chain recombines TRBV25-1 with TRBJ2-1, with a tentative D call TRBD2 (5 bases). Germline CDR1 is MGHDK and CDR2 is SYGVNS. The germline V and J ends were trimmed by 1 base and 0 bases, with 13 bases remaining between them. The CDR3 is 17 amino acids. As DNA, the CDR3 is TGTGCCAGCAGTGAATCGGGCAGTAGCGCCTCCTACAATGAGCAGTTCTTC. It codes for CASSESGSSASYNEQFF. Based on the CDR3 plus reference TRBV25-1 and TRBJ2-1, the full variable domain is EADIYQTPRYLVIGTGKKITLECSQTMGHDKMYWYQQDPGMELHLIHYSYGVNSTEKGDLSSESTVSRIRTEHFPLTLESARPSHTSQYLCASSESGSSASYNEQFFGPGTRLTVL.

The chain uses TRBV6-5 and TRBJ1-6, with 7 bases identical to TRBD1. The CDR3 has 16 residues. Trimming at V came to 4 bases and at J to 7 bases, leaving 10 bases not matched to a gene. The germline V gene encodes CDR1 MNHEY and CDR2 SVGAGI. As DNA, the CDR3 is TGTGCCAGCAGTTCCGTCTTGACAGGGCAAAATTCACCCCTCCACTTT. Amino acid sequence: CASSSVLTGQNSPLHF.

The CDR3 loop is CASSYPRQGVAGELFF. The CDR3 region has the DNA TGTGCCAGCAGTTACCCCCGACAGGGGGTAGCGGGGGAGCTGTTTTTT. The gene calls are TRBV6-2 or TRBV6-3 and TRBJ2-2, with 9 bases that match TRBD1. Germline V gene data show CDR1 as MNHEY and CDR2 as SVGEGT. The CDR3 covers 16 residues. Trimming cost V 2 bases and J 8 bases; bases outside gene matches: 9.

The sample holds one count of this clone. At the DNA level, this CDR3 is encoded by other sequences in the same sample as well. V and J are TRBV18 and TRBJ2-5; D unresolved. This CDR3 spans 12 amino acids. CDR1 is KGHSH, CDR2 LQKENI, per germline. With 3 bases removed from V and 5 bases from J, the gap between germline ends came to 7 bases. The CDR3 reads CASSPPGETQYF. The CDR3 nucleotides read TGTGCCAGCTCACCCCCCGGGGAGACCCAGTACTTC.

The CDR3 sequence is CASSGVRGTGNSPLHF. In nucleotides, the CDR3 is TGTGCCAGCAGTGGAGTCAGGGGCACGGGGAACTCACCCCTCCACTTT. This chain connects TRBV6-1 to TRBJ1-6; D perhaps matches TRBD1 (6 bases). Germline loops: CDR1 MNHNS, CDR2 SASEGT. V was cut by 4 bases and J by 10 bases, with 20 bases left in between. The CDR3 spans 16 residues.

The rearrangement joins TRBV7-2 to TRBJ2-5; the D gene is possibly TRBD2 (6 bases). In germline, CDR1 is SGHTA, CDR2 FQGNSA. The V gene lost 3 bases and the J gene lost 5 bases, with 13 bases spanning the gap. The CDR3 spans 14 residues. The CDR3 reads CASSFQGGGETQYF. The CDR3 coding sequence is TGTGCCAGCAGCTTCCAGGGAGGAGGGGAGACCCAGTACTTC.

V usage is TRBV21-1 and J usage is TRBJ1-5. TRBV21-1 has pseudogene status. This CDR3 spans 12 amino acids. CDR3 region: CASGGGNQPQHF. CDR3 DNA: TGTGCCAGCGGGGGGGGCAATCAGCCCCAGCATTTT.

This clone was found once. Other DNA sequences of this sample code for an identical CDR3. The J gene is TRBJ2-5, the V gene TRBV7-2; possibly TRBD1 or TRBD2 for D (5 bases each). Trimming removed 6 bases at V and 5 bases at J, with 13 bases between. This CDR3 has 13 amino acids. Germline CDR1 is SGHTA and CDR2 is FQGNSA. DNA of the CDR3: TGTGCCAGCAGTTCAGGGTGGGGGGAGACCCAGTACTTC. Protein: CASSSGWGETQYF. Variable domain in full (rest from reference TRBV7-2 and TRBJ2-5): GAGVSQSPSNKVTEKGKDVELRCDPISGHTALYWYRQSLGQGLEFLIYFQGNSAPDKSGLPSDRFSAERTGGSVSTLTIQRTQQEDSAVYLCASSSGWGETQYFGPGTRLLVL.

The J gene is TRBJ2-1, the V gene TRBV11-3, with 10 bases lining up with TRBD2. Germline assignment: CDR1 SGHNT and CDR2 YENEEA. J lost 8 bases, V lost 4 bases, and 11 bases had no gene match. This CDR3 comprises 16 residues. DNA for the CDR3: TGTGCCAGCAGCTCGACTAGCGGGTCTCAAGTGGATGAGCAGTTCTTC. It specifies CASSSTSGSQVDEQFF.

This rearrangement joins TRBV19 to TRBJ1-2, with D uncertain. In germline, CDR1 is LNHDA, CDR2 SQIVND (reference sequence). The CDR3 spans 13 residues. With 0 bases removed from V and 6 bases from J, the gap between germline ends came to 8 bases. This chain's CDR3 is CASSIETPHGYTF. In DNA, the CDR3 is TGTGCCAGTAGTATAGAGACCCCCCATGGCTACACCTTC. The variable domain in full, with the rest retrieved from reference TRBV19 and TRBJ1-2, is DGGITQSPKYLFRKEGQNVTLSCEQNLNHDAMYWYRQDPGQGLRLIYYSQIVNDFQKGDIAEGYSVSREKKESFPLTVTSAQKNPTAFYLCASSIETPHGYTFGSGTRLTVV.

This chain joins TRBV5-4 and TRBJ2-5; TRBD2 might be the D (5 bases). From germline, CDR1 is SGHNT and CDR2 YYREEE (reference sequence). V lost 2 bases and J lost 1, with 9 bases in between. The CDR3 runs to 14 residues. CDR3 loop: CASSLRTLQETQYF. In nucleotides, the CDR3 is TGTGCCAGCAGCTTACGGACTCTCCAAGAGACCCAGTACTTC.

Turning to this clone: One end of the junction is discordant with germline, which a read error may explain. V gene TRBV7-3 combines with J gene TRBJ2-7; TRBD2 might be the D (5 bases). The CDR3 has 16 residues. Germline V CDR1 and CDR2: SGHTA, FQGTGA. In nucleotides, the CDR3 is TGTGCCAGCAGCCCGGACTCGGGTCTGGGCTCCTCCGAGCAGTACTTC. Protein product: CASSPDSGLGSSEQYF.

The chain carries TRBV5-1 and TRBJ2-7, with D hard to call. The germline CDR1 and CDR2 sequences are SGHRS and YFSETQ. This CDR3 is built from 12 residues. Trimming stripped 4 bases from V and 4 bases from J, with 9 bases between. The CDR3 spells CASSPGGYEQYF. The CDR3 DNA reads TGCGCCAGCAGCCCCGGTGGATACGAGCAGTACTTC.

The chain uses TRBV12-3 or TRBV12-4 and TRBJ1-1; D is uncertain. CDR3 length: 13 residues. V was shortened by 4 bases and J by 1 base, with 7 bases between the two germline ends. The CDR3 is CASSWLGNTEAFF. The CDR3 nucleotides are TGTGCCAGCAGTTGGTTAGGGAACACTGAAGCTTTCTTT.

This clone appeared once. The J gene is TRBJ2-7, the V gene TRBV23-1; the match to TRBD2 covers 10 bases. TRBV23-1 is known as an ORF, though its function is uncertain. The CDR3 length is 24 residues. The J segment lost 0 bases and the V segment lost 2 bases, leaving 28 bases of the junction unmatched. The CDR3 protein is CASSQTGLAVSRWMRSVFSYEQYF. The CDR3 DNA reads TGCGCCAGCAGTCAAACCGGACTAGCGGTTAGCCGGTGGATGCGTTCTGTCTTCTCCTACGAGCAGTACTTC.

As for this clone: One end of the junction varies from germline; a read error may be responsible. The chain is built from TRBV6-1 and TRBJ2-7, with 8 bases fitting TRBD2. The CDR3 has 13 amino acids. Germline values: CDR1 MNHNS, CDR2 SASEGT. The CDR3 DNA is TGTGCCAGCAGTCAAGCGGGAGCGGACGAGCAGTACTTC. It yields the protein CASSQAGADEQYF.

V gene TRBV5-8 combines with J gene TRBJ2-2, with a possible D match to TRBD2 (5 bases). CDR3 length: 16 residues. Trimming removed 4 bases at V and 5 bases at J, with 18 bases between. Germline V gives CDR1 SGHTS, CDR2 YDEGEE. CDR3 sequence (DNA): TGTGCCAGCAGCCCGGTCGGTTCGGGGAGAACCGGGGAGCTGTTTTTT. Encoded protein: CASSPVGSGRTGELFF. Filled out from reference TRBV5-8 and TRBJ2-2, the complete variable domain reads EAGVTQSPTHLIKTRGQQATLRCSPISGHTSVYWYQQALGLGLQFLLWYDEGEERNRGNFPPRFSGRQFPNYSSELNVNALELEDSALYLCASSPVGSGRTGELFFGEGSRLTVL.